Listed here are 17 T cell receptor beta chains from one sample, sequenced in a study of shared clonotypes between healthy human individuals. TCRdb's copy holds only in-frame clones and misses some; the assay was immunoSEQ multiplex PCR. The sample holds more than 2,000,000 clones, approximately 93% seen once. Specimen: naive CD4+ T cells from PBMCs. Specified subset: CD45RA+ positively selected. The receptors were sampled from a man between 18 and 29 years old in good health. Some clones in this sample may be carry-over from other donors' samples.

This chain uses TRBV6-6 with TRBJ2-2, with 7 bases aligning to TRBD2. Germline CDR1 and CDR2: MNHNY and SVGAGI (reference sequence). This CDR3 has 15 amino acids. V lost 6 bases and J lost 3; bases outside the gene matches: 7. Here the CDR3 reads CASRFREGDTGELFF. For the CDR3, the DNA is TGTGCCAGCAGGTTCAGGGAGGGAGACACCGGGGAGCTGTTTTTT.

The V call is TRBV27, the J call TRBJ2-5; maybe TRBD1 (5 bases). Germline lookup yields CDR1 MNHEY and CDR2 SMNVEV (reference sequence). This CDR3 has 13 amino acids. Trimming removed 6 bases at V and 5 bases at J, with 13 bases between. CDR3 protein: CASSRSKGETQYF. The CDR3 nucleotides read TGTGCCAGCAGCCGAAGCAAGGGGGAGACCCAGTACTTC.

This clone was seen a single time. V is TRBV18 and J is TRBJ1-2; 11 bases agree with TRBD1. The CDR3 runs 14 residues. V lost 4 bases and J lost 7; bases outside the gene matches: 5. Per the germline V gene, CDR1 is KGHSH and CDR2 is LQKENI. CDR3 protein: CASSQDRGQLGYTF. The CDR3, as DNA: TGTGCCAGCTCACAGGACAGGGGGCAACTTGGCTACACCTTC.

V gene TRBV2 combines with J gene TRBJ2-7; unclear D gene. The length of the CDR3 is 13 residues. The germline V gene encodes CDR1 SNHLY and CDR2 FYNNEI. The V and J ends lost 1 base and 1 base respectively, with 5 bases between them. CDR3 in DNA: TGTGCCAGCAGTGAAGGGTCGTCCTACGAGCAGTACTTC. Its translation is CASSEGSSYEQYF.

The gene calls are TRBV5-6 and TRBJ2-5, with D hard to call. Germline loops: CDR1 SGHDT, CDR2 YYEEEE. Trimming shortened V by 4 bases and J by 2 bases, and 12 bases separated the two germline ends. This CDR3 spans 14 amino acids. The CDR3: CASSAKGIQETQYF. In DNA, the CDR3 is TGTGCCAGCAGCGCGAAAGGTATTCAAGAGACCCAGTACTTC. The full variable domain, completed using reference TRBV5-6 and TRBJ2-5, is DAGVTQSPTHLIKTRGQQVTLRCSPKSGHDTVSWYQQALGQGPQFIFQYYEEEERQRGNFPDRFSGHQFPNYSSELNVNALLLGDSALYLCASSAKGIQETQYFGPGTRLLVL.

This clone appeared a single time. The CDR3 protein is CASSLNSGTVYNEQFF. The CDR3, as DNA: TGTGCCAGCAGCTTAAACTCGGGGACAGTCTACAATGAGCAGTTCTTC. The rearrangement links TRBV7-3 to TRBJ2-1; TRBD1 aligns across 7 bases. Germline values: CDR1 SGHTA, CDR2 FQGTGA. J was trimmed by 3 bases and V by 1 base; bases with no gene match: 6. The CDR3 has 16 amino acids.

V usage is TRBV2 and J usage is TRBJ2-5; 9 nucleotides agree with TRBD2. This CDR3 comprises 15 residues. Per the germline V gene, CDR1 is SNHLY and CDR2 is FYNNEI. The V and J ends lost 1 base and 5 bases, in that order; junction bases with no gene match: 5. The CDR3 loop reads CASSEEQAGGETQYF. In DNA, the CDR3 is TGTGCCAGCAGTGAAGAACAGGCGGGAGGGGAGACCCAGTACTTC.

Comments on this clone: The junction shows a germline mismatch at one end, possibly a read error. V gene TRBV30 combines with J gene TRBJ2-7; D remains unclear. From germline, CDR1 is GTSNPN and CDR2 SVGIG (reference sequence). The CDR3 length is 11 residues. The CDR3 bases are TGTGCCTGGAGCCTGGAAGGCGAGCTGTACTTC. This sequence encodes CAWSLEGELYF.

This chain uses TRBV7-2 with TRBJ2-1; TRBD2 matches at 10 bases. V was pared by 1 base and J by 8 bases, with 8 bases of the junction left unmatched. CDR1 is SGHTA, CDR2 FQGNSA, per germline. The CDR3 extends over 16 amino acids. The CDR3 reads CASSLVSGRSGDEQFF. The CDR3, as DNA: TGTGCCAGCAGCTTAGTTAGCGGGAGGTCCGGCGATGAGCAGTTCTTC.

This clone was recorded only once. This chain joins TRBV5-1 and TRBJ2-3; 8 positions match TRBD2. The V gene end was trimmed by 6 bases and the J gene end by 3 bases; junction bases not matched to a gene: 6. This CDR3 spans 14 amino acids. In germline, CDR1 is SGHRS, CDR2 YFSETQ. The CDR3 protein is CASTVTSGTDTQYF. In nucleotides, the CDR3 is TGCGCCAGCACCGTTACTAGCGGTACAGATACGCAGTATTTT.

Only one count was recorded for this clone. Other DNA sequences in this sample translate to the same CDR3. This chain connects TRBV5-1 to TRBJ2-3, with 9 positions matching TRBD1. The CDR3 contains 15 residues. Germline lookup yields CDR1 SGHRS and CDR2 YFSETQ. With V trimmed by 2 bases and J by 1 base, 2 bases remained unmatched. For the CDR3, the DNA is TGCGCCAGCAGCTTTCGGGACAGGGGCACAGATACGCAGTATTTT. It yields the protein CASSFRDRGTDTQYF. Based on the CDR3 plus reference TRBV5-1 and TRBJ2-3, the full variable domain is KAGVTQTPRYLIKTRGQQVTLSCSPISGHRSVSWYQQTPGQGLQFLFEYFSETQRNKGNFPGRFSGRQFSNSRSEMNVSTLELGDSALYLCASSFRDRGTDTQYFGPGTRLTVL.

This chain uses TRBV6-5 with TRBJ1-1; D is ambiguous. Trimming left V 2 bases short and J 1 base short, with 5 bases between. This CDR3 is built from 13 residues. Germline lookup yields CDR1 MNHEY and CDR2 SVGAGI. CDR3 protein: CASSYRWNTEAFF. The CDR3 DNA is TGTGCCAGCAGTTACAGATGGAACACTGAAGCTTTCTTT.

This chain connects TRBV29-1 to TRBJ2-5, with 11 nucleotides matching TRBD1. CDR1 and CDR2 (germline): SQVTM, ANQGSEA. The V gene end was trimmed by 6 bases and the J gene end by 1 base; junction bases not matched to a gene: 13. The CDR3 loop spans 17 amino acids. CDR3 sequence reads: CSVQGWPDRGPQETQYF. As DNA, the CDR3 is TGCAGCGTCCAAGGCTGGCCGGACAGGGGGCCCCAAGAGACCCAGTACTTC.

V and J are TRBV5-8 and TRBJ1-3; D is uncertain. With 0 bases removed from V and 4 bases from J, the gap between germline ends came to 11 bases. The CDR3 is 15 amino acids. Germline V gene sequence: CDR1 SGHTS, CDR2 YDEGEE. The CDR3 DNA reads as TGTGCCAGCAGCTTGGGAGGTTTCTACGGAAACACCATATATTTT. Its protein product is CASSLGGFYGNTIYF.

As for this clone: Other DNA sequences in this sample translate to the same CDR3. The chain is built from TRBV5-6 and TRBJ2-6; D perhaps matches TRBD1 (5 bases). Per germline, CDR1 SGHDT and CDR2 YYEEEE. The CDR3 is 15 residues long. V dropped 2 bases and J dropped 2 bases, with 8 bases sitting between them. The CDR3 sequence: CASSLAGTGANVLTF. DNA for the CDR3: TGTGCCAGCAGCTTAGCAGGGACTGGGGCCAACGTCCTGACTTTC.

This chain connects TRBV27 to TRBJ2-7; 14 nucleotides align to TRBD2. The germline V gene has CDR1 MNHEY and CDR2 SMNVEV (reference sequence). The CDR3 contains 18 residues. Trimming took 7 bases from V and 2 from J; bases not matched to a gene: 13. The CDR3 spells CASTLRGLAGGPPYEQYF. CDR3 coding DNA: TGTGCCAGCACCCTCCGAGGACTAGCGGGAGGCCCCCCCTACGAGCAGTACTTC.

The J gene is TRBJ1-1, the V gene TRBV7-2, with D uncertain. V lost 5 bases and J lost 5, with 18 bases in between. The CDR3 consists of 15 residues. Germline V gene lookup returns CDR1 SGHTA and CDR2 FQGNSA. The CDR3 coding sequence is TGTGCCAGCAGCCTCCCGCAGGCCCTGAGGACTGAAGCTTTCTTT. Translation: CASSLPQALRTEAFF.